The sequence of this T cell receptor beta chain was determined in a study of T cell responses to AZD1222 COVID-19 vaccine. Study findings and constraints: Vaccination with two AZD1222 doses was followed by a rise in Spike-specific TCR breadth and depth. Nearly half of spike-specific TCRs reportedly target unmutated variant regions.

Measured with immunoSEQ multiplex PCR; TCRdb has only the in-frame clones, and not every one. Seen here are approximately 64,000 clones, approximately 90% observed once, and the top ten hold about 5.7%. A remark on this clone: Its antigen is not identified.

The TCR sequence derives from an adult who received the MenACWY meningococcal vaccine as a control. The source was peripheral blood, collected 28 days after the second dose of the MenACWY control vaccine.

CDR3 nucleotide sequence: TGTGCCAGCAGCTTAGATTTGGGGGGCGGAGGCGATGGCTACACCTTC. This gives the protein CASSLDLGGGGDGYTF. The chain recombines TRBV11-2 with TRBJ1-2; possible D gene TRBD1, 6 bases. Germline V gene lookup returns CDR1 SGHAT and CDR2 FQNNGV. The V gene lost 0 bases and the J gene lost 6 bases, with 17 bases spanning the gap. The CDR3 loop spans 16 amino acids.